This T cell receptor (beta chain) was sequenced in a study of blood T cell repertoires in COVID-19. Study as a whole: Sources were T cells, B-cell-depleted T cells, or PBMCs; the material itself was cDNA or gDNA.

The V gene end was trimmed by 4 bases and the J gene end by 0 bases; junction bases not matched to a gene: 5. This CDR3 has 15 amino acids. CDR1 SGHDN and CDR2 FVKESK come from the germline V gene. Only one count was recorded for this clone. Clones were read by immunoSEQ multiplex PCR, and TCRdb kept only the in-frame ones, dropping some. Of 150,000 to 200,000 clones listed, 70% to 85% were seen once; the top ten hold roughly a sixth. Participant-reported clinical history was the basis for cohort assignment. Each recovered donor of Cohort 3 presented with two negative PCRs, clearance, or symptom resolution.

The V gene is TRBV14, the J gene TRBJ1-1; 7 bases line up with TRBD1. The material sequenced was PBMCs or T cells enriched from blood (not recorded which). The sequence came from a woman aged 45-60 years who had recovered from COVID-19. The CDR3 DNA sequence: TGTGCCAGCAGCCGAGGCAGGGGGATGAACACTGAAGCTTTCTTT. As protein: CASSRGRGMNTEAFF.